This TCR beta chain was sequenced for a study of early T cells in non-severe SARS-CoV-2 infection. Study-wide background: Sequencing of bulk RNA from unsorted whole blood was done, without chain pairing. Overall study findings and caveats: Reliance on VDJdb matching favored anti-spike CD8 responses; private and CD4 specificities were missed.

Remarks on this clonotype: Antigen specificity is unknown.

In TCRdb, the 5' RACE reads were re-called with MiXCR into one record per CDR3 protein. The sample has approximately 69,000 distinct CDR3 sequences, 9% to 15% seen once. Sequencing was carried out using whole blood. This receptor was taken from an adult who was a healthcare worker with PCR-confirmed SARS-CoV-2 infection or an uninfected control (not recorded which).

The CDR3 DNA reads TGCAGTGCTCAGAGCCTAGCGGTCGGCACAGATACGCAGTATTTT. Its protein product is CSAQSLAVGTDTQYF. The chain carries TRBV20-1 and TRBJ2-3; 7 bases line up with TRBD2. The length of the CDR3 is 15 residues. The junction had 9 bases not matched to a gene; V was cut back by 5 bases and J by 1 base. The germline V gene has CDR1 DFQATT and CDR2 SNEGSKA (reference sequence).